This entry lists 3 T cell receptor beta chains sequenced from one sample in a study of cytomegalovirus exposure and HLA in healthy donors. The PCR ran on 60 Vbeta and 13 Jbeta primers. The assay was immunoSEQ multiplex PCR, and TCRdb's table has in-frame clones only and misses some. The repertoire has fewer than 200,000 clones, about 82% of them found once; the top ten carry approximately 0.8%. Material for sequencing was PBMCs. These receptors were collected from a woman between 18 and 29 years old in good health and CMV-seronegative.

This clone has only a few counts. CDR3 bases: TGCGCCAGCAGCTCCTCTAGCGGGAGGGCCGGGGTCATTCTGTTCTTC. Its translation: CASSSSSGRAGVILFF. This rearrangement joins TRBV5-1 to TRBJ2-1; 12 nucleotides align to TRBD2. There are 16 residues in the CDR3. J lost 15 bases, V lost 3 bases, and 16 bases had no gene match. Looked up from germline, CDR1 is SGHRS and CDR2 is YFSETQ.

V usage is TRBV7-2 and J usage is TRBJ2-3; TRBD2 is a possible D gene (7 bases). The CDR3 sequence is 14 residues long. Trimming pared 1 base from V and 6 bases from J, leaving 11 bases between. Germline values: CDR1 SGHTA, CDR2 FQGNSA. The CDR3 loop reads CASSLEGGGDTQYF. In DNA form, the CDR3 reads TGTGCCAGCAGCTTAGAGGGAGGGGGGGATACGCAGTATTTT.

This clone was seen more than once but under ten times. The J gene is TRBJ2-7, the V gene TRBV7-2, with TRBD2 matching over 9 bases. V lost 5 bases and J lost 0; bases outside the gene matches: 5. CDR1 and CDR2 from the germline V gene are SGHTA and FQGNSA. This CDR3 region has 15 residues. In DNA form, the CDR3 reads TGTGCCAGCAGCGTAGATAGCGGGAGCTCCTACGAGCAGTACTTC. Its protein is CASSVDSGSSYEQYF.